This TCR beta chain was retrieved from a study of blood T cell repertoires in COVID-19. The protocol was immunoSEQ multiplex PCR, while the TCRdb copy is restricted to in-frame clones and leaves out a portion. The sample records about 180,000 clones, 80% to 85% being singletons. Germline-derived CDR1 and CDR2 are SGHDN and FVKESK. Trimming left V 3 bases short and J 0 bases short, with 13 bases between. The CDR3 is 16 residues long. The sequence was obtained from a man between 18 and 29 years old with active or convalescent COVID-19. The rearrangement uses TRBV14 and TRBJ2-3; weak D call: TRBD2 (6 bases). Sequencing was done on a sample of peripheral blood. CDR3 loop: CASSQGLLASTDTQYF. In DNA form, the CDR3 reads TGTGCCAGCAGCCAGGGATTACTAGCAAGCACAGATACGCAGTATTTT.